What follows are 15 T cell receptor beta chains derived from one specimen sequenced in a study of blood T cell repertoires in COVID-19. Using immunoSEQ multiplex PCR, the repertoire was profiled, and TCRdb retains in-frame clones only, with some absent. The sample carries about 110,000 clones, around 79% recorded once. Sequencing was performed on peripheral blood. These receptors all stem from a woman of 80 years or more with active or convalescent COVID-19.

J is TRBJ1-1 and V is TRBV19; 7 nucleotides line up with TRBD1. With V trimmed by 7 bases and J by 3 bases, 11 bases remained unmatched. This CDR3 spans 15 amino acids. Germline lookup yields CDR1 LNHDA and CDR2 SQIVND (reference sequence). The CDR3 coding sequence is TGTGCCAGTACCACCGACCCAGGGGGTTACACTGAAGCTTTCTTT. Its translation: CASTTDPGGYTEAFF.

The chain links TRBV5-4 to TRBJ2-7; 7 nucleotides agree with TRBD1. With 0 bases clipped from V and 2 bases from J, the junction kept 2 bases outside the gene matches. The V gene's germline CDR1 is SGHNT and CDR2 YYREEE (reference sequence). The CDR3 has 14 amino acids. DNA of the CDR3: TGTGCCAGCAGCTTGGCCGGACAGGCCTACGAGCAGTACTTC. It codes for CASSLAGQAYEQYF.

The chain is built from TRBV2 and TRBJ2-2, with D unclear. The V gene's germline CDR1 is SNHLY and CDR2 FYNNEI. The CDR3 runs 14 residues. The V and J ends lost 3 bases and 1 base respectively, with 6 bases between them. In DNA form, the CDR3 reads TGTGCCAGCAGTGAGTCGGGGAACACCGGGGAGCTGTTTTTT. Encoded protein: CASSESGNTGELFF.

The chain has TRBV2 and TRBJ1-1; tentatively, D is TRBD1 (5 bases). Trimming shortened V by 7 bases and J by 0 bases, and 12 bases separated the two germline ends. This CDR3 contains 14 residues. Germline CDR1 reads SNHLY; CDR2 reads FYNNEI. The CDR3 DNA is TGTGCCAGCATTGGCAGGGTGATGAACACTGAAGCTTTCTTT. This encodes CASIGRVMNTEAFF.

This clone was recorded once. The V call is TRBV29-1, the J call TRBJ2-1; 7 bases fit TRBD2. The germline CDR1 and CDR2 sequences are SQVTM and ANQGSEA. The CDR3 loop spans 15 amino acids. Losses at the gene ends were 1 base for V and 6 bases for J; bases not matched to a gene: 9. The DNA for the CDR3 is TGCAGCGTTGAAGTTTGGGGGAGGGCTTCCAATGAGCAGTTCTTC. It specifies CSVEVWGRASNEQFF.

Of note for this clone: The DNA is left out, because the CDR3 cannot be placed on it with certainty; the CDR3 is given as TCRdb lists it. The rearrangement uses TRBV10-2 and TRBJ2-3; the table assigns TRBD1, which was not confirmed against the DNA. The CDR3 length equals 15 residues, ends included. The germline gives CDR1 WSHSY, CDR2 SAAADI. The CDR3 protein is CASSGGGFLADTQYF.

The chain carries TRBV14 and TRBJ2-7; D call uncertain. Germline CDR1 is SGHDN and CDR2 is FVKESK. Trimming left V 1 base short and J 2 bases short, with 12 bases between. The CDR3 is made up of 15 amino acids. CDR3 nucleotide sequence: TGTGCCAGCAGCCAAGGGTATAACATTCCCTACGAGCAGTACTTC. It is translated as CASSQGYNIPYEQYF.

CDR3 amino acids: CASSEFPGRGYTF. The DNA of the CDR3 is TGTGCCAGCAGTGAATTTCCAGGGCGCGGCTACACCTTC. The chain combines TRBV2 with TRBJ1-2, with a possible D match to TRBD1 (5 bases). Trimming removed 2 bases from V and 8 bases from J, with 12 bases in between. The CDR3 totals 13 residues. Per the germline V gene, CDR1 is SNHLY and CDR2 is FYNNEI.

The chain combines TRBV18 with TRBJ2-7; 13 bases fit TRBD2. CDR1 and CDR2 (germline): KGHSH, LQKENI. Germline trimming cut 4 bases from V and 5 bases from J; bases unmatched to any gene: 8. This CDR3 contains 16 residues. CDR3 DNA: TGTGCCAGCTCACTCAATCCGGGACTAGCGGGAAACGAGCAGTACTTC. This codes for CASSLNPGLAGNEQYF. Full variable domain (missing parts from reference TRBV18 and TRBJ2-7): NAGVMQNPRHLVRRRGQEARLRCSPMKGHSHVYWYRQLPEEGLKFMVYLQKENIIDESGMPKERFSAEFPKEGPSILRIQQVVRGDSAAYFCASSLNPGLAGNEQYFGPGTRLTVT.

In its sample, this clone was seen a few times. DNA for the CDR3: TGTGCCAGCAGTACTTACAGGGTCTACGAGCAGTACTTC. Its translation: CASSTYRVYEQYF. The chain couples TRBV28 to TRBJ2-7; possible D gene TRBD1, 6 bases. V was shortened by 5 bases and J by 3 bases, with 11 bases between the two germline ends. The CDR3 extends over 13 amino acids. Germline V gene data show CDR1 as MDHEN and CDR2 as SYDVKM.

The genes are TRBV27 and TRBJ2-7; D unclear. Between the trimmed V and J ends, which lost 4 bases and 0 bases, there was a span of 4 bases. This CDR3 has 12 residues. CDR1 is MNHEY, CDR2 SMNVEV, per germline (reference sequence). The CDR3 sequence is CASSSNSYEQYF. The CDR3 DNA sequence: TGTGCCAGCAGTTCAAACTCCTACGAGCAGTACTTC.

CDR3: CASSIKGGRYTDTQYF. As DNA, the CDR3 is TGTGCCAGTAGTATTAAGGGCGGGAGGTACACAGATACGCAGTATTTT. The rearrangement links TRBV19 to TRBJ2-3, with TRBD2 matching 8 bases. This CDR3 has 16 residues. V was clipped by 3 bases and J by 2 bases; unmatched bases: 7. Germline V lookup: CDR1 LNHDA, CDR2 SQIVND (reference sequence). Combining the CDR3 with reference TRBV19 and TRBJ2-3 gives the whole variable domain DGGITQSPKYLFRKEGQNVTLSCEQNLNHDAMYWYRQDPGQGLRLIYYSQIVNDFQKGDIAEGYSVSREKKESFPLTVTSAQKNPTAFYLCASSIKGGRYTDTQYFGPGTRLTVL.

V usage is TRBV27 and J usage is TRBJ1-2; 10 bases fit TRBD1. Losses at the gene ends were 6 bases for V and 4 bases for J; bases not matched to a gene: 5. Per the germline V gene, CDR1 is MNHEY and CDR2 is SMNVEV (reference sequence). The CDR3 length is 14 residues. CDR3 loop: CASSPRDRGYGYTF. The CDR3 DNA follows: TGTGCCAGCAGCCCGAGGGACAGGGGCTATGGCTACACCTTC.

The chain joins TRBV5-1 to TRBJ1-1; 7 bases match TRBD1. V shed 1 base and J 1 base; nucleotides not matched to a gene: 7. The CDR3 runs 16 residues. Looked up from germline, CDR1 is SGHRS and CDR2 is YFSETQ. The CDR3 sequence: CASSLQSGGWNTEAFF. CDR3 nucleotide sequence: TGCGCCAGCAGCTTGCAATCAGGGGGATGGAACACTGAAGCTTTCTTT.

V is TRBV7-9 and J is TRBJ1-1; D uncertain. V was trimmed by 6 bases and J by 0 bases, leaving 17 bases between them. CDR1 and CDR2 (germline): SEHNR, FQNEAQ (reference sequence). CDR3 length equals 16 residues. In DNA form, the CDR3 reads TGTGCCAGCAGGAGCCCCAATGCGGGGTTGAACACTGAAGCTTTCTTT. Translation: CASRSPNAGLNTEAFF.